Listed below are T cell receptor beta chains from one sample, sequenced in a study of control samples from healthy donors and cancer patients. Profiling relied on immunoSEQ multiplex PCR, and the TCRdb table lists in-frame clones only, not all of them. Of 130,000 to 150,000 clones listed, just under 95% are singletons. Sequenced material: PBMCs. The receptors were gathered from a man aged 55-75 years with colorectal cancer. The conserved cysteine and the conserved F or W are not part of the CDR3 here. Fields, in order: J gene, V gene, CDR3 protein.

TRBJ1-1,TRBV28,ASSFHPGQSNTEAF
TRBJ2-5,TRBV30,ACTGARGRETQY
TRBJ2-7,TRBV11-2,ASSSSYEQY
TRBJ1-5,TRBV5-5,ASSSGRQPQH
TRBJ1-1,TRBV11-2,ASTLQGDQAF
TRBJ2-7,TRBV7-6,ASSPGGAPGQGRDEQY
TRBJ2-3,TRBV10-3,ATKRTASSTDTQY
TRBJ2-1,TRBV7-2,ASSLGQGSYNEQF
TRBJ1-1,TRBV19,ASKERPTSQAF
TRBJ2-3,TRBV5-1,ASSLGGDTDTQY
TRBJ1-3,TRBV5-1,ASSLVGQGGNTIY
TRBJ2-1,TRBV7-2,ASSFRTSGGLYNEQF
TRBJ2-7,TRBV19,ASSTVGGQGYEQY
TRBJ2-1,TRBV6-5,ASSPQGDEQF
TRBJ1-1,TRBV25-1,ASSELGEQASTEAF
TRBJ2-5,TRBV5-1,ASSSDRPGETQY
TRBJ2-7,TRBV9,ASSVGAGFAYEQY
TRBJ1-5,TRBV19,ASSSVRRGNQPQH
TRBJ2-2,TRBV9,ASSARGTSTGELF
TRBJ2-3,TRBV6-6,ASSPLKVAGGITDTQY
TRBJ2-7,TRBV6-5,ASSQDRGPGYEQY
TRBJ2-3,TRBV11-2,ASSLTSGGDTQY
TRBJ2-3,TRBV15,ATSREGGGPTDTQY
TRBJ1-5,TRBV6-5,ASRPVSNQPQH
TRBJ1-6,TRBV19,ASSTHRDTDSPLH
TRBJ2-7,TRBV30,AFSWTGTPYEQY
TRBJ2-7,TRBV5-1,ASSLTGTGNYEQY
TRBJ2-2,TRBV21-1,ASSREQPDGYTGELF
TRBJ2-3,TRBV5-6,ASSPGGPSNPTDTQY
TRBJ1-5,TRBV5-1,ASSLGGSRYSNQPQH
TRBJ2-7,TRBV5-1,ASSLAGTGGYEQY
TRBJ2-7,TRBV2,ASSGGGRALSYEQY
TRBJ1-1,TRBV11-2,ASSLHRYGENTEAF
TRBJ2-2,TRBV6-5,ASISGTEGTGELF
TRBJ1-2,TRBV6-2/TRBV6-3,ASSQDRKGGYT
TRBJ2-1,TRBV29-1,SVGRTGSYNEQF
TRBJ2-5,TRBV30,AWSRQETQY
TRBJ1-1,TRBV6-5,ASTDGGALNTEAF
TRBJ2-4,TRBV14,ASSQDVGEGAYIQY
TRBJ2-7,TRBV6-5,ASGQGSDYEQY
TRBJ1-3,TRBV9,ASSPRQGGNTIY
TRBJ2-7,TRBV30,ARGTSPNPYEQY
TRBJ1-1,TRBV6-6,ASSQGIMNTEAF
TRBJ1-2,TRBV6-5,ASSYADRERYT
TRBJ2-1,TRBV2,ASSTGTGYGRGNEQF
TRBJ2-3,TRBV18,ASSRENTQY
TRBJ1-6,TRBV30,AWSVRTSMVSPLH
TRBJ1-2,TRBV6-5,ASSIGTNYGYT
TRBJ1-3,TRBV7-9,ASSFGRPSGNTIY
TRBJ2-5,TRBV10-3,AINQGTFQETQY
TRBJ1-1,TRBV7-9,ASTPSGAGMNTEAF
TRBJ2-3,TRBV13,ASSLTSGGTPTDTQY
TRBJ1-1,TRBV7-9,ASSLAGWTEAF
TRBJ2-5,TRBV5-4,ASSFGDTYFQETQY
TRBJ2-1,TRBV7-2,ASSSPSVVRFEQF
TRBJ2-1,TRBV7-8,ASSPGGDGGAYNEQF
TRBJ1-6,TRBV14,ASSQGLINSPLH
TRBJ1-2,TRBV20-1,SAWGADGYT